The 28 T cell receptor beta chains presented below share a single source sample, sequenced in a study of Graves' ophthalmopathy and Graves' hyperthyroidism (dated by TCRdb to the late 2010s). The sequencer was an Illumina HiSeq 2000. TCR beta CDR3 regions were amplified from RNA transcripts for repertoire sequencing. HTBI primers and the Qiagen OneStep RT-PCR kit were used in a first-round RT-PCR, which was followed by a second-round multiplex PCR, size selection and purification. TCRdb trimmed public reads at Q25 via fastp, called clones via MiXCR and kept in-frame beta chains. Merged by CDR3 protein, the rows form single entries marked with the most common genes and DNA. The sample table contains about 740,000 distinct CDR3 sequences; only one count was recorded for 35% to 50% of them. Together, the top ten hold 40% to 55% of the sample. Sequenced material: peripheral blood. Source of these receptors: an adult man with Graves' ophthalmopathy.

This clonotype was seen just once. The gene calls are TRBV10-1 and TRBJ2-7, with TRBD2 matching 11 bases. This CDR3 spans 17 amino acids. The junction had 10 bases not matched to a gene; V was cut back by 6 bases and J by 0 bases. The germline CDR1 and CDR2 sequences are WNHNN and SYGVQD (reference sequence). This CDR3 reads CASRSPGLAETSYEQYF. CDR3 in DNA: TGCGCCAGCAGGTCCCCGGGACTAGCGGAGACCTCCTACGAGCAGTACTTC.

Comment on this clonotype: A much larger clone sits a single nucleotide away, making a read error possible. The genes are TRBV29-1 and TRBJ1-4; D possibly corresponds to TRBD1 (6 bases). Germline V gives CDR1 SQVTM, CDR2 ANQGSEA. The CDR3 spans 15 residues. CDR3 bases: TGCAGCGTTGGCCCGTCCGGGGGCGTTGGTGAAAAACTGGTTTTT. Its translation is CSVGPSGGVGEKLVF.

The chain employs TRBV6-4 and TRBJ1-4; D remains unclear. This CDR3 has 13 amino acids. Per the germline V gene, CDR1 is MRHNA and CDR2 is SNTAGT. The germline V and J ends were trimmed by 5 bases and 7 bases, with 11 bases remaining between them. CDR3 bases: TGTGCCAGCAGTCCGGATCGAAGTGAAAAACTGTTTTTT. Translated: CASSPDRSEKLFF.

This clonotype was seen repeatedly, ten times or more. The chain uses TRBV10-3 and TRBJ2-7; no reliable D call. CDR1 is ENHRY and CDR2 is SYGVKD in the germline V gene. V shed 6 bases and J shed 2 bases, with 8 bases lying between them. This CDR3 contains 12 residues. CDR3 sequence reads: CAIRDLAYEQYF. The CDR3 DNA follows: TGTGCCATCAGGGACCTTGCCTACGAGCAGTACTTC.

This clonotype was seen a handful of times. The CDR3 DNA reads TGTGCCAGCAGCTTGGAGCAGCGGGAGCGGGAGACCCAGTACTTC. Translating gives CASSLEQRERETQYF. The V and J genes are TRBV5-7 and TRBJ2-5; 8 bases agree with TRBD2. TRBV5-7 is classed as an ORF, of uncertain function. V shed 0 bases, J shed 5 bases, and the junction held 6 bases outside the gene matches. The CDR3 loop spans 15 amino acids.

The rearrangement links TRBV6-5 to TRBJ1-4; D may be TRBD1 (6 bases). The CDR3 has 13 amino acids. The germline V and J ends were trimmed by 6 bases and 8 bases, with 13 bases remaining between them. CDR1 is MNHEY, CDR2 SVGAGI, per germline. CDR3 region: CASSRGAEEKLFF. DNA for the CDR3: TGTGCCAGCAGCCGGGGGGCGGAGGAAAAACTGTTTTTT.

This chain links TRBV2 with TRBJ2-2; D is unresolved. V was shortened by 5 bases and J by 6 bases, with 13 bases between the two germline ends. The CDR3 contains 14 residues. Germline V CDR1 and CDR2: SNHLY, FYNNEI. The CDR3 bases are TGTGCCAGCAGTCAGGACCATGAGGCCGGGGAGCTGTTTTTT. Translated, it gives CASSQDHEAGELFF. Together with reference TRBV2 and TRBJ2-2, the CDR3 gives the full variable domain: EPEVTQTPSHQVTQMGQEVILRCVPISNHLYFYWYRQILGQKVEFLVSFYNNEISEKSEIFDDQFSVERPDGSNFTLKIRSTKLEDSAMYFCASSQDHEAGELFFGEGSRLTVL.

Only a few counts were recorded for this clonotype. V gene TRBV9 combines with J gene TRBJ1-2; tentative D call: TRBD1 (6 bases). CDR3 size: 15 residues. Trimming took off 1 base at V and 2 bases at J, with 12 bases between the two ends. Per germline, CDR1 SGDLS and CDR2 YYNGEE. CDR3 sequence (DNA): TGTGCCAGCAGCGTAAATCAGGGGCGGAACTATGGCTACACCTTC. It is translated as CASSVNQGRNYGYTF.

The rearrangement links TRBV2 to TRBJ2-3, with 12 bases fitting TRBD2. This CDR3 comprises 15 residues. V shed 5 bases and J 5 bases; nucleotides not matched to a gene: 5. From germline, CDR1 is SNHLY and CDR2 FYNNEI. CDR3 loop: CASSRTSGVRDTQYF. The CDR3 DNA is TGTGCCAGCAGTCGGACTAGCGGGGTGAGAGATACGCAGTATTTT. Variable domain in full (rest from reference TRBV2 and TRBJ2-3): EPEVTQTPSHQVTQMGQEVILRCVPISNHLYFYWYRQILGQKVEFLVSFYNNEISEKSEIFDDQFSVERPDGSNFTLKIRSTKLEDSAMYFCASSRTSGVRDTQYFGPGTRLTVL.

With regard to this clonotype: One base away lies a much larger clone, so this may be a sequencing read error. The rearrangement joins TRBV7-2 to TRBJ1-4; D unclear. Germline values: CDR1 SGHTA, CDR2 FQGNSA. With 4 bases removed from V and 7 bases from J, the gap between germline ends came to 10 bases. CDR3 length: 13 amino acids. This CDR3 is CASSSDTVEKLFF. In DNA form, the CDR3 reads TGTGCCAGCAGCTCAGACACAGTTGAAAAACTGTTTTTT.

This chain joins TRBV29-1 and TRBJ2-2, with 11 positions matching TRBD1. This CDR3 region has 16 residues. Germline assignment: CDR1 SQVTM and CDR2 ANQGSEA. V shed 0 bases and J 9 bases; nucleotides not matched to a gene: 9. The CDR3 protein is CSVEDPRDRGDRELFF. In nucleotides, the CDR3 is TGCAGCGTTGAAGATCCAAGGGACAGGGGGGACAGGGAGCTGTTTTTT.

This clonotype was seen repeatedly, ten times or more. The V call is TRBV15, the J call TRBJ2-5; the D gene is possibly TRBD2 (5 bases). The CDR3 is 15 residues long. Trimming removed 1 base at V and 5 bases at J, with 14 bases between. The germline V gene encodes CDR1 LNHNV and CDR2 YYDKDF (reference sequence). As DNA, the CDR3 is TGTGCCACCAGCAGAGTCGGCCTAGCCGAGGAGACCCAGTACTTC. Its translation is CATSRVGLAEETQYF.

This clonotype has a single count. This chain uses TRBV20-1 with TRBJ2-5; the D is unclear. Trimming stripped 5 bases from V and 2 bases from J, with 15 bases between. CDR1 and CDR2 (germline): DFQATT, SNEGSKA (reference sequence). This CDR3 has 14 amino acids. The CDR3 loop is CSALDDWRQETQYF. The DNA for the CDR3 is TGCAGTGCTTTGGATGACTGGCGGCAAGAGACCCAGTACTTC.

The chain is built from TRBV12-3 or TRBV12-4 and TRBJ2-7; tentative D call: TRBD1 (5 bases). The CDR3 spans 14 residues. Trimming shortened V by 3 bases and J by 6 bases, and 15 bases separated the two germline ends. CDR3 DNA: TGTGCCAGCAGTTTCGCGCAGGGTAAACGCGAGCAGTACTTC. This sequence encodes CASSFAQGKREQYF.

For this clonotype: The junction departs from germline at one end; a sequencing error may be responsible. V gene TRBV7-2 combines with J gene TRBJ2-5, with D possibly matching TRBD2 (6 bases). Germline CDR1 is SGHTA and CDR2 is FQGNSA. The CDR3 is 14 residues long. The CDR3 here is CASSVAGSRETQYF. Here the CDR3 DNA reads TGTGCCAGCAGCGTAGCCGGGAGTCGAGAGACCCAGTACTTC.

V usage is TRBV10-3 and J usage is TRBJ1-4; 9 nucleotides match TRBD1. From germline, CDR1 is ENHRY and CDR2 SYGVKD. The V segment lost 6 bases and the J segment 6 bases; nucleotides outside the gene matches: 8. CDR3 length: 15 amino acids. CDR3 sequence: CAISSARDRDEKLFF. In DNA form, the CDR3 reads TGTGCCATCAGCTCAGCCAGGGACAGGGATGAAAAACTGTTTTTT.

CDR3: CSARLAGGELFF. The CDR3 nucleotides read TGCAGCGCTCGACTAGCGGGAGGGGAGCTGTTTTTT. V is TRBV29-1 and J is TRBJ2-2; 11 nucleotides agree with TRBD2. Germline V gives CDR1 SQVTM, CDR2 ANQGSEA. The CDR3 length is 12 residues. V lost 7 bases to trimming and J lost 8 bases; unmatched junction nucleotides: 3.

Comments on this clonotype: A much bigger clone sits one base away, suggesting this may be a read error. The J gene is TRBJ1-1, the V gene TRBV25-1, with 7 bases lining up with TRBD1. The CDR3 totals 14 residues. Germline loops: CDR1 MGHDK, CDR2 SYGVNS. Trimming removed 3 bases from V and 7 bases from J; junction bases left unmatched: 8. CDR3 amino acids: CASSDSAGDSEAFF. The DNA of the CDR3 is TGTGCCAGCAGTGATAGTGCCGGGGACAGTGAAGCTTTCTTT. The full variable domain, its missing parts supplied by reference TRBV25-1 and TRBJ1-1, is EADIYQTPRYLVIGTGKKITLECSQTMGHDKMYWYQQDPGMELHLIHYSYGVNSTEKGDLSSESTVSRIRTEHFPLTLESARPSHTSQYLCASSDSAGDSEAFFGQGTRLTVV.

The chain is built from TRBV4-2 and TRBJ1-2; D uncertain. Germline CDR1 and CDR2: LGHNA and YNFKEQ. V dropped 0 bases and J dropped 7 bases, with 12 bases sitting between them. The CDR3 is 14 amino acids. The CDR3 protein is CASSQEDGGFGYTF. The CDR3 nucleotides are TGTGCCAGCAGCCAAGAAGACGGAGGTTTTGGCTACACCTTC.

V usage is TRBV20-1 and J usage is TRBJ1-5; D uncertain. This CDR3 is built from 17 residues. Germline CDR1 and CDR2: DFQATT and SNEGSKA (reference sequence). V was cut by 0 bases and J by 3 bases, with 18 bases left in between. CDR3 nucleotide sequence: TGCAGTGCTAGAGATCACGGGTCCGCCAGCAACAATCAGCCCCAGCATTTT. Translation gives CSARDHGSASNNQPQHF.

The rearrangement joins TRBV2 to TRBJ2-2; D unclear. Germline values: CDR1 SNHLY, CDR2 FYNNEI. This CDR3 has 15 amino acids. V lost 2 bases and J lost 2, with 9 bases in between. For the CDR3, the DNA is TGTGCCAGCAGTGAATATACAGATAACACCGGGGAGCTGTTTTTT. It translates to CASSEYTDNTGELFF.

The sample holds many counts of this clonotype. The chain joins TRBV7-9 to TRBJ1-6, with D perhaps TRBD1 (6 bases). Germline V CDR1 and CDR2: SEHNR, FQNEAQ (reference sequence). The CDR3 runs to 14 residues. Trimming left V 1 base short and J 7 bases short, with 8 bases between. The CDR3, as DNA: TGTGCCAGCAGCTTAGGACAGGACAATTCACCCCTCCACTTT. Its protein is CASSLGQDNSPLHF.

This rearrangement joins TRBV11-2 to TRBJ2-3; possibly TRBD1 or TRBD2 for D (7 bases each). Germline assignment: CDR1 SGHAT and CDR2 FQNNGV. The CDR3 covers 14 residues. Trimming removed 8 bases at V and 2 bases at J, with 14 bases between. The CDR3 loop is CASGRGQNTDTQYF. The CDR3 DNA follows: TGTGCCAGCGGGAGGGGGCAGAACACAGATACGCAGTATTTT.

This clonotype was counted between two and nine times. The chain carries TRBV7-2 and TRBJ2-7, with 9 bases fitting TRBD2. J was trimmed by 2 bases and V by 6 bases; bases with no gene match: 5. In germline, CDR1 is SGHTA, CDR2 FQGNSA. The CDR3 runs 14 residues. CDR3 bases: TGTGCCAGCAGTTACCTAGCGGGGACCTACGAGCAGTACTTC. Encoded protein: CASSYLAGTYEQYF.

This clonotype was seen at least ten times. The V gene is TRBV29-1, the J gene TRBJ1-1; 9 bases align to TRBD1. Looked up from germline, CDR1 is SQVTM and CDR2 is ANQGSEA. CDR3 length: 15 residues. V dropped 5 bases and J dropped 1; count of bases not matched to a gene: 8. CDR3 region: CSVTRTGVGNTEAFF. The CDR3 coding sequence is TGCAGCGTTACCCGGACAGGGGTCGGGAACACTGAAGCTTTCTTT.

This clonotype appeared many times. The genes are TRBV15 and TRBJ2-5; no reliable D call. CDR1 is LNHNV and CDR2 is YYDKDF in the germline V gene (reference sequence). The CDR3 has 13 residues. Trimming left V 6 bases short and J 7 bases short, with 15 bases between. The CDR3 DNA reads as TGTGCCACCAGAAGGAGTGCGATGGGGACCCAGTACTTC. Amino acids: CATRRSAMGTQYF.

This clonotype has more than one count but fewer than ten. V usage is TRBV7-2 and J usage is TRBJ2-7; TRBD2 agrees at 9 bases. The V gene end was trimmed by 4 bases and the J gene end by 2 bases; junction bases not matched to a gene: 12. CDR1 is SGHTA and CDR2 is FQGNSA in the germline V gene. The CDR3 totals 17 residues. The CDR3: CASSSRYASGGPYEQYF. CDR3 DNA sequence: TGTGCCAGCAGCTCCCGATATGCCAGCGGGGGGCCCTACGAGCAGTACTTC.

With respect to this clonotype: Given a much more abundant clone one base away, this may be a read error. This chain joins TRBV24-1 and TRBJ1-5, with 10 bases identical to TRBD1. From germline, CDR1 is KGHDR and CDR2 SFDVKD. The CDR3 contains 16 residues. For the CDR3, the DNA is TGTGCCCCCAGTGACCCAGGGACAGGGGATGGGCAGCCCCAGCATTTT. Its translation is CAPSDPGTGDGQPQHF.